The source of this TCR beta chain is a study of shared clonotypes between healthy human individuals. Study background: Sampling drew on donors who were a couple of women and a few men aged 18 to 49. Findings of the study overall: The small donor group covered limited genetic and exposure diversity. In general, naive subsets displayed greater estimated richness than memory subsets did.

Each subset's genomic DNA was split evenly across several immunoSEQ plates. Sequencing used immunoSEQ multiplex PCR; TCRdb keeps in-frame clones, though not all of them. The sample shows some 2.3 million clones, roughly 93% of them seen only once. CDR3 size: 12 residues. This clone was detected only a few times. No antigen is known for it. Sequencing was done on a sample of naive CD4+ T cells from PBMCs. Described subset: CD45RA+ positively selected. The origin of this receptor is a man younger than 35 in good health. Some clones in this sample may be carry-over from other donors' samples. V usage is TRBV21-1 and J usage is TRBJ1-1; the table gives TRBD1 as D, unverified against the DNA. TRBV21-1 represents a pseudogene. Here the CDR3 reads CASPRDRAIAFF. Here the CDR3 DNA reads TGTGCCAGCCCTAGGGACAGGGCGATAGCTTTCTTT.